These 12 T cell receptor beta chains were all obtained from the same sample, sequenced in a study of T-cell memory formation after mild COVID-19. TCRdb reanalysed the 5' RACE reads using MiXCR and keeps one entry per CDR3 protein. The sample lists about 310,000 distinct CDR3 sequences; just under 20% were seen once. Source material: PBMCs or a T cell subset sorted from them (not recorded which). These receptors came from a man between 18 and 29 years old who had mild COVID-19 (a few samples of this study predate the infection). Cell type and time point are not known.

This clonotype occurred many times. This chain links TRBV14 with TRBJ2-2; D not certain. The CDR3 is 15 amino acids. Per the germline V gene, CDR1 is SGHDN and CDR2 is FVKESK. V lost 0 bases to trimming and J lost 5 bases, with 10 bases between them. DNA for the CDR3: TGTGCCAGCAGCCAAGAGTCGGCAGTTACCGGGGAGCTGTTTTTT. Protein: CASSQESAVTGELFF.

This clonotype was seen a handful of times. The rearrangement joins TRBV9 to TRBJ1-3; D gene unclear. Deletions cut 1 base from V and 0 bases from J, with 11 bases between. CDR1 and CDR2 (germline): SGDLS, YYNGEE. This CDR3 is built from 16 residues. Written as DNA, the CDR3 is TGTGCCAGCAGCGTAAACACCGGCTTCTCTGGAAACACCATATATTTT. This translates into CASSVNTGFSGNTIYF.

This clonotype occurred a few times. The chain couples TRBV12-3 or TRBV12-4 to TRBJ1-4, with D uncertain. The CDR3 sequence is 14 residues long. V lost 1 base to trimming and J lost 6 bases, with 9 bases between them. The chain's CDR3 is CASSLGRMDEKLFF. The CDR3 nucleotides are TGTGCCAGCAGTTTAGGCAGGATGGATGAAAAACTGTTTTTT.

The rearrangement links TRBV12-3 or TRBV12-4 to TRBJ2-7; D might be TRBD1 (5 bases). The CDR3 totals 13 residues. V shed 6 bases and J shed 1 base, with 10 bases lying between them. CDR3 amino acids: CASRATASYEQYF. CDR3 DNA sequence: TGTGCCAGCAGGGCGACAGCGTCCTACGAGCAGTACTTC.

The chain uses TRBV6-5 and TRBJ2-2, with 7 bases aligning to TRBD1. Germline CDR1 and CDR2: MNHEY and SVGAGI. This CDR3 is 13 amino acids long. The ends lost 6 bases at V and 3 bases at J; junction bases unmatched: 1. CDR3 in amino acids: CASRTGYTGELFF. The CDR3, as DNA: TGTGCCAGCAGGACAGGGTACACCGGGGAGCTGTTTTTT.

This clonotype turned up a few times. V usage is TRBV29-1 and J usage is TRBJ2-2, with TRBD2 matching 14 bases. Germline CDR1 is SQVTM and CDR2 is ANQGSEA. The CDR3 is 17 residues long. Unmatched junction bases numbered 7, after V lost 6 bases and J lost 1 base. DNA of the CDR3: TGCAGCGTCGCGGGACTAGCGGGGGCCCTGAACACCGGGGAGCTGTTTTTT. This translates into CSVAGLAGALNTGELFF.

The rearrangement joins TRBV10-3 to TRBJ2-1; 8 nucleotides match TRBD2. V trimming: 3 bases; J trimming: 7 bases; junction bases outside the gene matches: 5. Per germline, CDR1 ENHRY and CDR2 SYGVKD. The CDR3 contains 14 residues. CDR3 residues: CAISESGGANEQFF. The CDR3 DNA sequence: TGTGCCATCAGTGAATCCGGGGGGGCAAATGAGCAGTTCTTC.

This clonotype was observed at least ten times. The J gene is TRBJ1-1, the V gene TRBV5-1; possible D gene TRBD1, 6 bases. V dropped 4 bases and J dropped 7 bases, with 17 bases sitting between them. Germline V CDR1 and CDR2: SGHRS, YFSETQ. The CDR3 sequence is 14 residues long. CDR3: CASSRQQGWGEAFF. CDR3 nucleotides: TGCGCCAGCAGCCGACAGCAGGGGTGGGGTGAAGCTTTCTTT.

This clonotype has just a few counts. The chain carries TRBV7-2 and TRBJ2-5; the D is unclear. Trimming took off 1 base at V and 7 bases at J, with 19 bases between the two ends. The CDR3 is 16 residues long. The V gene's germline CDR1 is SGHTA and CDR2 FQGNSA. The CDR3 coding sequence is TGTGCCAGCAGCTTAGACGACGGCCCCACCTGGGTGACCCAGTACTTC. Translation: CASSLDDGPTWVTQYF. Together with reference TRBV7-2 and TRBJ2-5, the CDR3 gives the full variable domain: GAGVSQSPSNKVTEKGKDVELRCDPISGHTALYWYRQSLGQGLEFLIYFQGNSAPDKSGLPSDRFSAERTGGSVSTLTIQRTQQEDSAVYLCASSLDDGPTWVTQYFGPGTRLLVL.

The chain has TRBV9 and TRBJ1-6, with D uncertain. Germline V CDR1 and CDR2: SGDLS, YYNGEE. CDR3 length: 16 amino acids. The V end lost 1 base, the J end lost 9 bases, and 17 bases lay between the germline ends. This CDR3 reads CASSVRAVSSGSPLHF. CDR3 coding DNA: TGTGCCAGCAGCGTACGCGCAGTCTCGTCGGGTTCACCCCTCCACTTT.

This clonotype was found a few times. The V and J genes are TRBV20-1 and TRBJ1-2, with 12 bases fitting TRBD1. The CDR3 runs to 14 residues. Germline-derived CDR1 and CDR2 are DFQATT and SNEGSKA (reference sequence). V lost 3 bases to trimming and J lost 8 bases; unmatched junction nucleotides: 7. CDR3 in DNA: TGCAGTGCTAGGCCGGGACAGGGGGCTGCCGGCTACACCTTC. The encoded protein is CSARPGQGAAGYTF.

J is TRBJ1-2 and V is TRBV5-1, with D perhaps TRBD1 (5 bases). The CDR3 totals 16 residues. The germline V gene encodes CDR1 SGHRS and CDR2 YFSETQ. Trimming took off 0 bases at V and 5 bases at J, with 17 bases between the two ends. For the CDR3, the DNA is TGCGCCAGCAGCTTGGAGGCCGGGGGGATGGGGTATGGCTACACCTTC. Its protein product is CASSLEAGGMGYGYTF.